The 20 T cell receptor beta chains given below trace back to one sample, sequenced in a study of beta chain features in type 1 diabetes. Expressed TCRB transcripts were sequenced because the entire RNA isolate underwent reverse transcription. The assay was immunoSEQ multiplex PCR, and TCRdb's table has in-frame clones only and misses some. Of roughly 230,000 clones in the sample, about 9.3% are singletons; the top ten hold 0.03% to 0.04%. Source material: naive CD4+ T cells from blood. These receptors were collected from a woman under 30 in good health.

The sample holds many counts of this clone. The J gene is TRBJ2-2, the V gene TRBV28; D is unclear. Trimming pared 4 bases from V and 5 bases from J, leaving 11 bases between. Germline-derived CDR1 and CDR2 are MDHEN and SYDVKM. The CDR3 runs 14 residues. The chain's CDR3 is CASSSSRWTGELFF. Written as DNA, the CDR3 is TGTGCCAGCAGTTCGTCGAGGTGGACCGGGGAGCTGTTTTTT.

CDR3 loop: CASRKDRFYEQYF. The CDR3 bases are TGCGCCAGCAGGAAGGACAGATTCTACGAGCAGTACTTC. This chain links TRBV23-1 with TRBJ2-5; D may be TRBD1 (6 bases). The DNA end is a closer match to TRBJ2-7, so the J assignment may be wrong. TRBV23-1 is an open reading frame whose function is uncertain. CDR3 size: 13 residues.

The genes are TRBV7-8 and TRBJ1-5; 7 bases agree with TRBD1. CDR1 is SGHVS, CDR2 FQNEAQ, per germline. V lost 6 bases and J lost 1; bases outside the gene matches: 6. The CDR3 covers 15 residues. The chain's CDR3 is CASSYKGASNQPQHF. The CDR3, as DNA: TGTGCCAGCAGTTATAAGGGGGCAAGCAATCAGCCCCAGCATTTT.

This clone appeared a few times. The chain employs TRBV2 and TRBJ1-1; 11 positions agree with TRBD1. After removal of 1 base from V and 4 bases from J, the junction contained 2 bases not matched to a gene. This CDR3 has 15 amino acids. Germline assignment: CDR1 SNHLY and CDR2 FYNNEI. In DNA, the CDR3 is TGTGCCAGCAGTGAAGGGACAGGGGGCTTCACTGAAGCTTTCTTT. It yields the protein CASSEGTGGFTEAFF.

This clone has more than one count but fewer than ten. The V gene is TRBV2, the J gene TRBJ1-4; tentatively, D is TRBD1 (5 bases). This CDR3 spans 15 amino acids. Deletions cut 1 base from V and 9 bases from J, with 15 bases between. Germline V CDR1 and CDR2: SNHLY, FYNNEI. This CDR3 reads CASSEGGTEGKKLFF. The CDR3 DNA follows: TGTGCCAGCAGTGAAGGCGGGACGGAGGGGAAAAAACTGTTTTTT.

J is TRBJ2-5 and V is TRBV5-6; 9 positions agree with TRBD2. This CDR3 comprises 16 residues. The V gene end was trimmed by 1 base and the J gene end by 5 bases; junction bases not matched to a gene: 9. Germline values: CDR1 SGHDT, CDR2 YYEEEE. CDR3 region: CASSLRAGGSLETQYF. CDR3 nucleotides: TGTGCCAGCAGCTTGAGGGCGGGAGGGTCATTGGAGACCCAGTACTTC.

V is TRBV6-1 and J is TRBJ1-5; D is ambiguous. The CDR3 extends over 14 amino acids. Germline CDR1 is MNHNS and CDR2 is SASEGT. V was cut by 8 bases and J by 0 bases, with 11 bases left in between. CDR3 protein: CASSGHYSNQPQHF. The CDR3 DNA sequence: TGTGCCAGCTCTGGGCATTATAGCAATCAGCCCCAGCATTTT.

This chain joins TRBV29-1 and TRBJ2-7; 7 nucleotides align to TRBD1. Germline lookup yields CDR1 SQVTM and CDR2 ANQGSEA. J gave up 2 bases and V 6 bases, and 4 bases lay outside the gene matches. This CDR3 has 12 residues. This CDR3 reads CSVGTDPYEQYF. As DNA, the CDR3 is TGCAGCGTCGGGACAGACCCCTACGAGCAGTACTTC.

This chain uses TRBV7-7 with TRBJ2-5; TRBD1 might be the D (6 bases). From germline, CDR1 is SSHAT and CDR2 FNYEAQ (reference sequence). The CDR3 loop spans 18 amino acids. With 1 base removed from V and 5 bases from J, the gap between germline ends came to 23 bases. The CDR3 sequence: CASSLGSTGPRVGETQYF. The CDR3 coding sequence is TGTGCCAGCAGCTTAGGGTCGACAGGCCCCCGCGTGGGGGAGACCCAGTACTTC. Drawing the rest from reference TRBV7-7 and TRBJ2-5, the complete variable domain is GAGVSQSPRYKVTKRGQDVTLRCDPISSHATLYWYQQALGQGPEFLTYFNYEAQPDKSGLPSDRFSAERPEGSISTLTIQRTEQRDSAMYRCASSLGSTGPRVGETQYFGPGTRLLVL.

This clone was counted many times. V is TRBV7-2 and J is TRBJ2-1, with 8 bases lining up with TRBD2. Trimming removed 2 bases from V and 6 bases from J; junction bases left unmatched: 3. Germline values: CDR1 SGHTA, CDR2 FQGNSA. This CDR3 is 14 amino acids long. The CDR3 region has the DNA TGTGCCAGCAGCTTACAGCGGGGGAGCAATGAGCAGTTCTTC. Its translation is CASSLQRGSNEQFF.

In this sample, this clone turned up a few times. V and J are TRBV9 and TRBJ2-5; TRBD1 matches at 7 bases. This CDR3 comprises 16 residues. With V trimmed by 0 bases and J by 4 bases, 9 bases remained unmatched. Germline CDR1 reads SGDLS; CDR2 reads YYNGEE. The CDR3 DNA reads as TGTGCCAGCAGCGTAGTCGGAGAGCCAGGGGGAGAGACCCAGTACTTC. This codes for CASSVVGEPGGETQYF.

This clone was seen a few times. The V and J genes are TRBV2 and TRBJ2-1, with TRBD1 as a possible D gene (6 bases). The CDR3 runs 13 residues. Trimming took 6 bases from V and 4 from J, leaving 10 bases between them. Germline CDR1 reads SNHLY; CDR2 reads FYNNEI. This CDR3 reads CASSETGYNEQFF. The CDR3 coding sequence is TGTGCCAGCAGCGAAACAGGGTACAATGAGCAGTTCTTC.

This clone was seen only a few times. The chain joins TRBV5-1 to TRBJ2-5; possibly TRBD1 for D (6 bases). Germline V gives CDR1 SGHRS, CDR2 YFSETQ. The CDR3 is 13 amino acids. With 3 bases removed from V and 5 bases from J, the gap between germline ends came to 11 bases. The CDR3 loop is CASSSRGLETQYF. The CDR3 coding sequence is TGCGCCAGCAGCTCCAGGGGTTTGGAGACCCAGTACTTC. The full variable domain, completed using reference TRBV5-1 and TRBJ2-5, is KAGVTQTPRYLIKTRGQQVTLSCSPISGHRSVSWYQQTPGQGLQFLFEYFSETQRNKGNFPGRFSGRQFSNSRSEMNVSTLELGDSALYLCASSSRGLETQYFGPGTRLLVL.

Here the CDR3 reads CASSLETSGRADWGYNEQFF. DNA for the CDR3: TGTGCCAGCAGCTTAGAAACTAGCGGGAGGGCCGATTGGGGATACAATGAGCAGTTCTTC. The chain is built from TRBV11-2 and TRBJ2-1; 13 bases are shared with TRBD2. The length of the CDR3 is 20 residues. Germline values: CDR1 SGHAT, CDR2 FQNNGV. J lost 4 bases, V lost 0 bases, and 12 bases had no gene match.

This clone was detected a few times. This rearrangement joins TRBV14 to TRBJ2-7; 9 bases line up with TRBD1. Germline trimming cut 4 bases from V and 3 bases from J; bases unmatched to any gene: 4. CDR1 and CDR2 (germline): SGHDN, FVKESK. The CDR3 runs to 14 residues. CDR3 sequence: CASSPMGQGYEQYF. Written as DNA, the CDR3 is TGTGCCAGCAGCCCGATGGGACAGGGCTACGAGCAGTACTTC.

The chain combines TRBV19 with TRBJ1-2; D is undetermined. The CDR3 runs to 16 residues. V lost 1 base, J lost 4 bases, and 16 bases lay in between. CDR1 is LNHDA and CDR2 is SQIVND in the germline V gene (reference sequence). In DNA form, the CDR3 reads TGTGCCAGTAGTATAGCCCGGGGTTCCTCTTTCTATGGCTACACCTTC. It codes for CASSIARGSSFYGYTF.

The chain links TRBV18 to TRBJ2-1; 14 nucleotides align to TRBD2. This CDR3 comprises 15 residues. V shed 6 bases and J 9 bases; nucleotides not matched to a gene: 7. In germline, CDR1 is KGHSH, CDR2 LQKENI. The CDR3 DNA follows: TGTGCCAGCTCGTCCGGACTAGCGGGGGGAGTTGAGCAGTTCTTC. Encoded protein: CASSSGLAGGVEQFF.

The rearrangement links TRBV9 to TRBJ2-5; 7 bases agree with TRBD1. The DNA end lines up better with TRBJ2-7; the J call may be wrong. CDR3 length: 14 amino acids. Germline CDR1 and CDR2: SGDLS and YYNGEE. The CDR3 DNA sequence: TGTGCCAGCAGTAGAGGGGACAGTAATTACGAGCAGTACTTC. It is translated as CASSRGDSNYEQYF.

This clone has just a few counts. The J gene is TRBJ2-3, the V gene TRBV7-9; TRBD1 matches at 8 bases. Germline V CDR1 and CDR2: SEHNR, FQNEAQ (reference sequence). Germline trimming cut 6 bases from V and 6 bases from J; bases unmatched to any gene: 14. This CDR3 has 16 residues. CDR3 sequence (DNA): TGTGCCAGCAGAAGTTGGACAGGGACTGGGTTGGATACGCAGTATTTT. It codes for CASRSWTGTGLDTQYF.

This clone has more than one count but fewer than ten. The V and J genes are TRBV5-1 and TRBJ1-2; D unclear. Germline CDR1 is SGHRS and CDR2 is YFSETQ. This CDR3 is built from 14 residues. V was clipped by 4 bases and J by 4 bases, with 14 bases between them. CDR3 nucleotides: TGCGCCAGCAGCCCCGAACCTCCTAGCTATGGCTACACCTTC. The encoded protein is CASSPEPPSYGYTF. Based on the CDR3 plus reference TRBV5-1 and TRBJ1-2, the full variable domain is KAGVTQTPRYLIKTRGQQVTLSCSPISGHRSVSWYQQTPGQGLQFLFEYFSETQRNKGNFPGRFSGRQFSNSRSEMNVSTLELGDSALYLCASSPEPPSYGYTFGSGTRLTVV.